This record looks at one T cell receptor (beta chain) sequence and its context. The data are from a study of shared clonotypes between healthy human individuals. The CDR3 runs 16 residues. V lost 6 bases to trimming and J lost 3 bases; unmatched junction nucleotides: 10. Germline V gene sequence: CDR1 SGHTA, CDR2 FQGNSA. CD45RO-negative, CCR7-positively selected cells formed the naive CD8 fraction, excluding terminally differentiated effector memory CD45RA+ cells. Clones were read by immunoSEQ multiplex PCR, and TCRdb kept only the in-frame ones, dropping some. The sample includes around 1.9 million clones, around 95% of them seen just once.

The source is a man aged 18 to 35 in good health. Some clones in this sample may be carry-over from other donors' samples. Sequencing used naive CD8+ T cells from PBMCs. V and J are TRBV7-2 and TRBJ1-4; 7 nucleotides agree with TRBD1. As DNA, the CDR3 is TGTGCCAGCAGTCCGAAACAGGGGAGAGCTAATGAAAAACTGTTTTTT. Its translation is CASSPKQGRANEKLFF.